This T cell receptor beta chain was sequenced for a study of CD8 T cells in ankylosing spondylitis. General study findings and limits: Researchers reportedly found disease-linked clones significantly enriched in matched ankylosing spondylitis synovial fluid. Earlier authors reported some of these motif variants in reactive arthritis synovial fluid and blood.

Trimming took 4 bases from V and 6 from J; bases not matched to a gene: 9. Germline-derived CDR1 and CDR2 are SGHRS and YFSETQ. CDR3 length: 14 residues. A remark on this clonotype: Its target is not known.

TCRdb processed the 5' RACE reads anew with MiXCR; each CDR3 protein has one entry. The sample carries some 270,000 distinct CDR3 sequences, 30% to 40% recorded once. Sample: blood, either unsorted or a sorted T cell fraction (not recorded which). This clonotype was sampled from a male donor with ankylosing spondylitis or in good health (not recorded which). The chain has TRBV5-1 and TRBJ1-2; TRBD1 aligns across 7 bases. Here the CDR3 DNA reads TGCGCCAGCAGCCCGGGACAGCCAGCCCATGGCTACACCTTC. Translation gives CASSPGQPAHGYTF.